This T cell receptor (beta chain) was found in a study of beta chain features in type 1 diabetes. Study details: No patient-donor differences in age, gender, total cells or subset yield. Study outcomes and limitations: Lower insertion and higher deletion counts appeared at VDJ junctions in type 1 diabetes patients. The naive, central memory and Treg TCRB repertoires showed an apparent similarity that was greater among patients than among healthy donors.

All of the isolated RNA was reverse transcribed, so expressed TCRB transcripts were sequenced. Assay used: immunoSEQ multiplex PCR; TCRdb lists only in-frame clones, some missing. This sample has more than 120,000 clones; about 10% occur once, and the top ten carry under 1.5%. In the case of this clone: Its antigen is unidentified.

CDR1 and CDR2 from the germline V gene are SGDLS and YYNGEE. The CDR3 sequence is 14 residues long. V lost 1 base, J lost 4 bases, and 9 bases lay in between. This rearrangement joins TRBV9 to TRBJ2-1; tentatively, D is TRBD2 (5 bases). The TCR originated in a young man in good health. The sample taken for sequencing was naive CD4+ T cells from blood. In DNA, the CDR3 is TGTGCCAGCAGCGTAACTAGTGGGTACAATGAGCAGTTCTTC. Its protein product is CASSVTSGYNEQFF.